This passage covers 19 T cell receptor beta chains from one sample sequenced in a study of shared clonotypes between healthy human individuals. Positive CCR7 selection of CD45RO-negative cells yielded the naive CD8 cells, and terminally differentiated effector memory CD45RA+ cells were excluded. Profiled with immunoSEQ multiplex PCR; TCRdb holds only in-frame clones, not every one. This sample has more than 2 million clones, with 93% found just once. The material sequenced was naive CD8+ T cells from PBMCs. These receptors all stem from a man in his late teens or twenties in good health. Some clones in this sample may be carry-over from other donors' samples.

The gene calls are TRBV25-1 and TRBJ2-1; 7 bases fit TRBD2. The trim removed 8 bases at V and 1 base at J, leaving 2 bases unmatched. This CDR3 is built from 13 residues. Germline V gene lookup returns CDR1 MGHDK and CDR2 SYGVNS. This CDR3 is CASERESYNEQFF. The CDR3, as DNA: TGTGCCAGCGAGCGGGAATCCTACAATGAGCAGTTCTTC. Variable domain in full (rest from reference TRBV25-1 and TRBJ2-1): EADIYQTPRYLVIGTGKKITLECSQTMGHDKMYWYQQDPGMELHLIHYSYGVNSTEKGDLSSESTVSRIRTEHFPLTLESARPSHTSQYLCASERESYNEQFFGPGTRLTVL.

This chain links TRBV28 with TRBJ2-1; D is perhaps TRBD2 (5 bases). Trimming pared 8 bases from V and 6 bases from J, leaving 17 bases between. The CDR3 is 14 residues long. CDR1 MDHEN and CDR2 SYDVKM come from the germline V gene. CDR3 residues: CASQWASQTNEQFF. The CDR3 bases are TGTGCCAGCCAATGGGCTAGCCAGACCAATGAGCAGTTCTTC.

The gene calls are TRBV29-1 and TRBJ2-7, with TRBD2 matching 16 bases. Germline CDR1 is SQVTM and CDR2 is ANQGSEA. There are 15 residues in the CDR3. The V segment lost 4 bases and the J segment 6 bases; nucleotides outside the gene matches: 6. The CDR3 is CSVGGTSGRAGEQYF. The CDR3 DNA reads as TGCAGCGTTGGGGGGACTAGCGGGAGGGCCGGCGAGCAGTACTTC.

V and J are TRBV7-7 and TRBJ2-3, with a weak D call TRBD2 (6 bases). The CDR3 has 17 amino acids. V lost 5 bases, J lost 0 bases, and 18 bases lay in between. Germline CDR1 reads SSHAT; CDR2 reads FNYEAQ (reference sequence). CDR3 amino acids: CASSPRSSDISTDTQYF. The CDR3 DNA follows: TGTGCCAGCAGCCCTCGCTCTAGCGATATTAGCACAGATACGCAGTATTTT.

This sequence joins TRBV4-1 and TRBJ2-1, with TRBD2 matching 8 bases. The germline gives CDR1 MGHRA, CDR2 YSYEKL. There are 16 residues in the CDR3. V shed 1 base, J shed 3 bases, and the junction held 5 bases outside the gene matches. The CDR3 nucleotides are TGCGCCAGCAGCCAAGCTACGGGAGGGGGCTACAATGAGCAGTTCTTC. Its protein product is CASSQATGGGYNEQFF.

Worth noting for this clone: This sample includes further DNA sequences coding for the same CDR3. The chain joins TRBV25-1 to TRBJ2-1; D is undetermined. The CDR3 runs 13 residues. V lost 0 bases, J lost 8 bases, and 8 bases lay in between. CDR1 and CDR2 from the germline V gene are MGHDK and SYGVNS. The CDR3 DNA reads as TGTGCCAGCAGTGAATATTCGGGTGATGAGCAGTTCTTC. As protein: CASSEYSGDEQFF.

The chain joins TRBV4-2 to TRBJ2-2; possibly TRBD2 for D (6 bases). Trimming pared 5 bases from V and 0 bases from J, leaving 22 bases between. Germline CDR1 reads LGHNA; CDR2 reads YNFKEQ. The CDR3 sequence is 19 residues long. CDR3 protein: CASSLRVGRGITNTGELFF. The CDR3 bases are TGTGCCAGCAGCTTAAGGGTAGGGCGGGGCATAACGAACACCGGGGAGCTGTTTTTT.

The CDR3 sequence: CASSQIPGQGRIEQFF. The CDR3 DNA sequence: TGCGCCAGCAGCCAAATTCCGGGACAGGGAAGGATTGAGCAGTTCTTC. The V call is TRBV4-1, the J call TRBJ2-1; 9 nucleotides match TRBD1. The CDR3 has 16 amino acids. Germline loops: CDR1 MGHRA, CDR2 YSYEKL. J was trimmed by 9 bases and V by 2 bases; bases with no gene match: 11.

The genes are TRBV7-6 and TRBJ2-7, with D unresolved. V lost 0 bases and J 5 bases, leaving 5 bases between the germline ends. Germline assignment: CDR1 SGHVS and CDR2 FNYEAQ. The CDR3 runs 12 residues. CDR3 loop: CASSLAEDEQYF. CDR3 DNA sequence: TGTGCCAGCAGCTTAGCCGAGGACGAGCAGTACTTC.

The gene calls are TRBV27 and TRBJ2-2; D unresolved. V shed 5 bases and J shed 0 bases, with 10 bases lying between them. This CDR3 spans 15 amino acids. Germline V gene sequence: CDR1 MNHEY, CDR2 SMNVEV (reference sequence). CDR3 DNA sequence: TGTGCCAGCAGTAACCCCAACCCGAACACCGGGGAGCTGTTTTTT. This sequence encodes CASSNPNPNTGELFF.

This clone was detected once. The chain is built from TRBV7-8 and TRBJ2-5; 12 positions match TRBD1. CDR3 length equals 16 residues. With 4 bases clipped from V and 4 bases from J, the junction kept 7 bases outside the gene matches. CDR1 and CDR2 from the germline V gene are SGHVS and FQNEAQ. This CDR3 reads CASSYPGQGAGETQYF. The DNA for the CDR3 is TGTGCCAGCAGCTACCCGGGACAGGGGGCCGGAGAGACCCAGTACTTC.

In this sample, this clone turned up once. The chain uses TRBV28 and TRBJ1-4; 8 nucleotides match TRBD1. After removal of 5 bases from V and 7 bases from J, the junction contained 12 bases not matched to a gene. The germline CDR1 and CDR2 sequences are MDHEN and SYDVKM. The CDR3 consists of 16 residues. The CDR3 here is CASSGPRDRRVEKLFF. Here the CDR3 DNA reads TGTGCCAGCAGTGGACCCCGGGACAGGAGGGTTGAAAAACTGTTTTTT.

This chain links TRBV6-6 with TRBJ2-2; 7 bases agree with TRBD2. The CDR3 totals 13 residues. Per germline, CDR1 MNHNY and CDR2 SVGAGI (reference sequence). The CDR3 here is CGTRGANTGELFF. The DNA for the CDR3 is TGTGGGACTCGGGGGGCGAACACCGGGGAGCTGTTTTTT.

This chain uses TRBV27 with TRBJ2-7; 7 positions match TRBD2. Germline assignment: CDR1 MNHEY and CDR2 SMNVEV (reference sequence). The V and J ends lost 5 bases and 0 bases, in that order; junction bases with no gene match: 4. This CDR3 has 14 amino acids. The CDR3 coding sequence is TGTGCCAGCAGTAAGCGGGGCAACTCCTACGAGCAGTACTTC. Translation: CASSKRGNSYEQYF.

In DNA, the CDR3 is TGCAGCCTACGCGTGGGCGGGAGATCGGAGCAGTTCTTC. Translating gives CSLRVGGRSEQFF. V usage is TRBV29-1 and J usage is TRBJ2-1; TRBD2 matches at 7 bases. CDR3 length: 13 residues. The V and J ends lost 8 bases and 10 bases, in that order; junction bases with no gene match: 14. Germline loops: CDR1 SQVTM, CDR2 ANQGSEA.

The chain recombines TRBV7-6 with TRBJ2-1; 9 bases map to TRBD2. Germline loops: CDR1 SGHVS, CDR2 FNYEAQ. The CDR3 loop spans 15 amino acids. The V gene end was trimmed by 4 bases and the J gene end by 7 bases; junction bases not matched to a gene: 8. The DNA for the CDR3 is TGTGCCAGCAGCTACGGAGTAGCGGGAGTAAATGAGCAGTTCTTC. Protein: CASSYGVAGVNEQFF.

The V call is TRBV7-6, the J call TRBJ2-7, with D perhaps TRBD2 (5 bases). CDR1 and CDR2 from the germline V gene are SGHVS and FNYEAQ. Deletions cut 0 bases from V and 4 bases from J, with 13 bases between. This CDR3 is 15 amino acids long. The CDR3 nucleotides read TGTGCCAGCAGCTTAGCACTGGGCGGCGGGTACGAGCAGTACTTC. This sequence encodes CASSLALGGGYEQYF. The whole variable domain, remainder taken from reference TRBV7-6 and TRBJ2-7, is GAGVSQSPRYKVTKRGQDVALRCDPISGHVSLYWYRQALGQGPEFLTYFNYEAQQDKSGLPNDRFSAERPEGSISTLTIQRTEQRDSAMYRCASSLALGGGYEQYFGPGTRLTVT.

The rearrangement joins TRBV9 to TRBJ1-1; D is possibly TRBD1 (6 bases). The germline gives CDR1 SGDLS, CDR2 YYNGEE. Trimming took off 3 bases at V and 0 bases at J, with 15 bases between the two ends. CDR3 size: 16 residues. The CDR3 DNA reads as TGTGCCAGCAGCGAGGGAAAGGACAGAGTGAACACTGAAGCTTTCTTT. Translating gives CASSEGKDRVNTEAFF.

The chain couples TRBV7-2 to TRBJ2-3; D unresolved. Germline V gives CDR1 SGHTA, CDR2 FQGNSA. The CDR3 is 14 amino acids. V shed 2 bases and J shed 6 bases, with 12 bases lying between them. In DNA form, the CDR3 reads TGTGCCAGCAGCTTATCGGTTTTGGGGGATACGCAGTATTTT. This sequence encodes CASSLSVLGDTQYF.